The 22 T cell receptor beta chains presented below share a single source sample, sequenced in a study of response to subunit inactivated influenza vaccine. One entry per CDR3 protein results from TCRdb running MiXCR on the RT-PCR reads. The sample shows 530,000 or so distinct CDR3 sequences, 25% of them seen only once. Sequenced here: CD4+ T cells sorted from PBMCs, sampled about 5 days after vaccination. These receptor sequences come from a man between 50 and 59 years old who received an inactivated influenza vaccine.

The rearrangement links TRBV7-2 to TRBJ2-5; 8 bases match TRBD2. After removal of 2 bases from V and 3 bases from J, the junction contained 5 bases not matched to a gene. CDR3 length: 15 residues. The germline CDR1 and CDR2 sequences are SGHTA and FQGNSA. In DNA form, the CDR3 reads TGTGCCAGCAGCTTACACCCGGGACTAGAAGAGACCCAGTACTTC. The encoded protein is CASSLHPGLEETQYF.

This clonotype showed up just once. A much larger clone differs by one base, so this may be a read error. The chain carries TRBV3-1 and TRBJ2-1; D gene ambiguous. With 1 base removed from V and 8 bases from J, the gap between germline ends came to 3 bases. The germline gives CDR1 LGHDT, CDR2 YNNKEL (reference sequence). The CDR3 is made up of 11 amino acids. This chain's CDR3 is CASSQVYEQFF. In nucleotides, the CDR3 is TGTGCCAGCAGCCAAGTATATGAGCAGTTCTTC.

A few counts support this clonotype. CDR3 bases: TGCGCCAGCAGCGCCCAAATGGTCTCCTATAATTCACCCCTCCACTTT. Amino acids: CASSAQMVSYNSPLHF. The genes are TRBV4-1 and TRBJ1-6; D is uncertain. The CDR3 is made up of 16 amino acids. CDR1 is MGHRA and CDR2 is YSYEKL in the germline V gene. V was shortened by 5 bases and J by 0 bases, with 11 bases between the two germline ends.

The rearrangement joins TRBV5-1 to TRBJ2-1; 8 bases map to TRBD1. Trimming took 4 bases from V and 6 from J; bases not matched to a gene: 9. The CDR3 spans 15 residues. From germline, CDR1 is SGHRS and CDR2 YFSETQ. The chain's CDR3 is CASSPMDRDSNEQFF. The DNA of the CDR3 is TGCGCCAGCAGCCCGATGGACAGGGATTCCAATGAGCAGTTCTTC.

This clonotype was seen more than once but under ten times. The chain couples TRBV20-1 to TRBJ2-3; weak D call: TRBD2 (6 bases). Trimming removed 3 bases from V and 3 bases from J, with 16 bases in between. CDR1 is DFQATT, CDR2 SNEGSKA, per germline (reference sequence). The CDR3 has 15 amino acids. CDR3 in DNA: TGCAGTGCTAGTTACGGCGGGACGGGTACAGATACGCAGTATTTT. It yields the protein CSASYGGTGTDTQYF.

The CDR3 is CASSFLPGQEYGYTF. The CDR3 nucleotides are TGTGCCAGCAGCTTTCTACCGGGACAGGAGTATGGCTACACCTTC. The V call is TRBV7-2, the J call TRBJ1-2, with 8 bases lining up with TRBD1. Germline V CDR1 and CDR2: SGHTA, FQGNSA. The trim removed 3 bases at V and 5 bases at J, leaving 8 bases unmatched. This CDR3 region has 15 residues.

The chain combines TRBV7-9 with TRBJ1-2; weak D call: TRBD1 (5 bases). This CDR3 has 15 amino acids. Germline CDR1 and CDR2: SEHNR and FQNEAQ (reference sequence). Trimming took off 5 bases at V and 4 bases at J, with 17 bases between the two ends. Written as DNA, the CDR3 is TGTGCCAGCAGCCCGGGCCGGGGACGAAGCTATGGCTACACCTTC. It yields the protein CASSPGRGRSYGYTF.

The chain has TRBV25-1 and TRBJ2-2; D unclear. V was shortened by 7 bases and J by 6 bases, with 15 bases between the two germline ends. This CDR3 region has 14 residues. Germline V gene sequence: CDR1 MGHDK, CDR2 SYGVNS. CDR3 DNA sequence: TGTGCCAGCAATCGGGCAGGAGCTTCCGGGGAGCTGTTTTTT. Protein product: CASNRAGASGELFF.

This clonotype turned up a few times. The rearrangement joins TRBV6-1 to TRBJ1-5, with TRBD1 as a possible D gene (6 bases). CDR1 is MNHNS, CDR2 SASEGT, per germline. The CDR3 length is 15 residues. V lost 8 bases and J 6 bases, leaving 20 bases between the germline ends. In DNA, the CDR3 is TGTGCCAGCGGGGGACACGCCGCGGGGGGTCAGCCCCAGCATTTT. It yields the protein CASGGHAAGGQPQHF.

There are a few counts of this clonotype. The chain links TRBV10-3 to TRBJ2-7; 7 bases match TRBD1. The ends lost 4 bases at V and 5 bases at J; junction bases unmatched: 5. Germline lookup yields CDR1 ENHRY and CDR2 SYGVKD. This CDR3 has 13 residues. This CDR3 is CAISGRQGNEQYF. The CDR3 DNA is TGTGCCATCAGTGGACGACAGGGAAACGAGCAGTACTTC.

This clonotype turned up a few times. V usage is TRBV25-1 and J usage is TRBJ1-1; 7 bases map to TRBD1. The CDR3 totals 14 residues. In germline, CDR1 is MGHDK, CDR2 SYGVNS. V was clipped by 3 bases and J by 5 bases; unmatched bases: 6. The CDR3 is CASSDPGGGTEAFF. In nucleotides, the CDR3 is TGTGCCAGCAGTGACCCAGGGGGAGGGACTGAAGCTTTCTTT.

CDR3 residues: CASSAPGYTRGGSPYEQYF. CDR3 in DNA: TGTGCCAGCAGTGCGCCGGGGTATACACGGGGCGGTTCGCCCTACGAGCAGTACTTC. V gene TRBV6-1 combines with J gene TRBJ2-7; tentatively, D is TRBD1 or TRBD2 (5 bases each). CDR1 and CDR2 from the germline V gene are MNHNS and SASEGT. Deletions cut 4 bases from V and 2 bases from J, with 27 bases between. The CDR3 length is 19 residues.

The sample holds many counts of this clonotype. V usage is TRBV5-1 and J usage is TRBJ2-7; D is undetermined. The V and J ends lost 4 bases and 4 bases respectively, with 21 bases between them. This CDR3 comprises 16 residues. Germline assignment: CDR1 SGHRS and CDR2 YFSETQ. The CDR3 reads CASSRRASAKNYEQYF. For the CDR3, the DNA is TGCGCCAGCAGCCGCCGGGCGTCAGCAAAGAATTACGAGCAGTACTTC.

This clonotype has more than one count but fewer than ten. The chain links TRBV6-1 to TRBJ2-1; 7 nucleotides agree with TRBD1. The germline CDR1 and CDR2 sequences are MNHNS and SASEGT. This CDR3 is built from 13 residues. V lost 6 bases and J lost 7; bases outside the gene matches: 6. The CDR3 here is CASSGTAANEQFF. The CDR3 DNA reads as TGTGCCAGCAGCGGGACAGCGGCTAATGAGCAGTTCTTC.

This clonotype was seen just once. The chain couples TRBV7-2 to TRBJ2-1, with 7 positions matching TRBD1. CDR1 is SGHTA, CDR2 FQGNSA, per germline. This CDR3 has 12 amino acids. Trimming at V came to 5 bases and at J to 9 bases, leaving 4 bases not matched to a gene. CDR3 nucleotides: TGTGCCAGCAGCCCTACAGGGGCTGAGCAGTTCTTC. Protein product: CASSPTGAEQFF.

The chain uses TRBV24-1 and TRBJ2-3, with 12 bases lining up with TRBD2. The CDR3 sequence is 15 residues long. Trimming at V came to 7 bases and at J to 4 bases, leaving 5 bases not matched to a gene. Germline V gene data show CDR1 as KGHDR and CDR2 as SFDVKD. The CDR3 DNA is TGTGCCACCAGCCTTCTAGCGGGAGGGCCAGATACGCAGTATTTT. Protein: CATSLLAGGPDTQYF.

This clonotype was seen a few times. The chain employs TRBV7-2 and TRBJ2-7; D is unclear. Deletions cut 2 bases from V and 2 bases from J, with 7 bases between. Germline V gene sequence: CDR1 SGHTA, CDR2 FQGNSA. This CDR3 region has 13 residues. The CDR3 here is CASSLRLPYEQYF. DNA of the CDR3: TGTGCCAGCAGCTTACGCCTTCCCTACGAGCAGTACTTC.

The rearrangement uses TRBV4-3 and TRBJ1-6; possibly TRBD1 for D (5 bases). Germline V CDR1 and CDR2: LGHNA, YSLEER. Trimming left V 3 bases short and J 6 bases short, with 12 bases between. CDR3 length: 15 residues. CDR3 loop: CASSHRGFGNSPLHF. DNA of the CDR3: TGCGCCAGCAGCCATAGGGGTTTCGGTAATTCACCCCTCCACTTT.

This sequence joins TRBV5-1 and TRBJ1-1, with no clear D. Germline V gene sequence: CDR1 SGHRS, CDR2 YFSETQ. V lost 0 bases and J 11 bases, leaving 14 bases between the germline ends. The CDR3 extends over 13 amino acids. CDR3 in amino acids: CASSLVGVQSAFF. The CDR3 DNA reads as TGCGCCAGCAGCTTGGTTGGGGTTCAAAGCGCTTTCTTT.

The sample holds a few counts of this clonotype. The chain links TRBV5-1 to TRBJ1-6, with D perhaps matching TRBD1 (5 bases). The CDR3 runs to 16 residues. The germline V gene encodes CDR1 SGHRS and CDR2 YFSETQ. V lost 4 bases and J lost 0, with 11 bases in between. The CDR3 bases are TGCGCCAGCAGCCCCGGAGACAGCTCCTATAATTCACCCCTCCACTTT. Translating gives CASSPGDSSYNSPLHF.

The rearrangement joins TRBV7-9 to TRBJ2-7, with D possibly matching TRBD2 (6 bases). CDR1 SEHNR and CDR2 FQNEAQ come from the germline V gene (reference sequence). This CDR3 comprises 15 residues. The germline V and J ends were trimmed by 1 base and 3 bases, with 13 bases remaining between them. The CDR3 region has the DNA TGTGCCAGCAGCTTAGGGCGGGGTTACTACTACGAGCAGTACTTC. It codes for CASSLGRGYYYEQYF.

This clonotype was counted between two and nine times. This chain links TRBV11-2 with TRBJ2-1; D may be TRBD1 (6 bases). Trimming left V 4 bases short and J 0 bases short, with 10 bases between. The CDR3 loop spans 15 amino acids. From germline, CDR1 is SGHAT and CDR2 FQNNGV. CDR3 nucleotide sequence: TGTGCCAGCAGCTCCGACAGGAGCTCCTACAATGAGCAGTTCTTC. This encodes CASSSDRSSYNEQFF.